The 17 T cell receptor beta chains listed next were all sequenced from one sample in a study of blood T cell repertoires in COVID-19 (dated by TCRdb to 2020 to 2022). Library method: the immunoSEQ multiplex PCR assay. TCRdb retrieved this table from immuneACCESS and kept in-frame rearrangements only. Not all clones are present; in checked studies, unresolved V genes account for under half, and no reason is known for the remainder. Within this sample are about 210,000 clones, with around 84% of them counted one time only. The top ten clonotypes cover roughly a tenth of the sample. The sequenced sample was peripheral blood. These receptors were collected from an elderly woman with COVID-19, enrolled during active disease.

The chain joins TRBV9 to TRBJ1-2; TRBD1 is a possible D gene (5 bases). Trimming cost V 0 bases and J 1 base, with 10 bases left between them. CDR3 length: 15 amino acids. Germline values: CDR1 SGDLS, CDR2 YYNGEE. CDR3 amino acids: CASSVGGPHNYGYTF. CDR3 DNA: TGTGCCAGCAGCGTAGGGGGCCCTCATAACTATGGCTACACCTTC.

The genes are TRBV21-1 and TRBJ1-5; the table's D gene call, TRBD1, was not cross checked with the DNA. TRBV21-1 is shown as a pseudogene. This CDR3 has 13 amino acids. The chain's CDR3 is CASSWQINQPQHF. CDR3 bases: TGTGCCAGCAGCTGGCAGATCAATCAGCCCCAGCATTTT.

This clone was counted only a few times. CDR3 loop: CASSSRQGGYTF. Written as DNA, the CDR3 is TGTGCCAGCAGCTCCCGGCAGGGGGGCTACACCTTC. The chain recombines TRBV11-2 with TRBJ1-2, with a tentative D call TRBD1 (6 bases). This CDR3 spans 12 amino acids. Germline CDR1 SGHAT, CDR2 FQNNGV. The V gene lost 4 bases and the J gene lost 8 bases, with 11 bases spanning the gap.

V gene TRBV7-2 combines with J gene TRBJ1-3; 8 bases map to TRBD1. Germline assignment: CDR1 SGHTA and CDR2 FQGNSA. The ends lost 2 bases at V and 2 bases at J; junction bases unmatched: 5. The CDR3 has 16 residues. DNA of the CDR3: TGTGCCAGCAGCTTAAGACAGGGGAGGGCTGGAAACACCATATATTTT. Protein sequence: CASSLRQGRAGNTIYF.

The chain employs TRBV3-1 (or the pseudogene TRBV3-2) and TRBJ1-1; unclear D gene. There are 14 residues in the CDR3. Germline CDR1 reads LGHDT; CDR2 reads YNNKEL (reference sequence). The V and J ends lost 6 bases and 3 bases respectively, with 14 bases between them. CDR3 nucleotide sequence: TGTGCCAGCAGACCTACCGCCGGGGACACTGAAGCTTTCTTT. Protein product: CASRPTAGDTEAFF.

The chain links TRBV20-1 to TRBJ1-5; tentative D call: TRBD1 (5 bases). Germline-derived CDR1 and CDR2 are DFQATT and SNEGSKA (reference sequence). Trimming took 3 bases from V and 1 from J, leaving 7 bases between them. CDR3 length: 13 amino acids. In nucleotides, the CDR3 is TGCAGTGCTAGTCAGGGAAGCAATCAGCCCCAGCATTTT. It codes for CSASQGSNQPQHF.

This clone was counted between two and nine times. The chain employs TRBV18 and TRBJ1-4; the match to TRBD1 covers 7 bases. The CDR3 consists of 19 residues. CDR1 and CDR2 (germline): KGHSH, LQKENI. Losses at the gene ends were 2 bases for V and 0 bases for J; bases not matched to a gene: 12. Here the CDR3 reads CASSPIGQGEGATNEKLFF. The CDR3 DNA is TGTGCCAGCTCACCAATTGGGCAGGGGGAAGGAGCAACTAATGAAAAACTGTTTTTT.

This clone has only one observation. V and J are TRBV6-2 or TRBV6-3 and TRBJ2-1; D is perhaps TRBD1 (7 bases). The germline V and J ends were trimmed by 5 bases and 8 bases, with 19 bases remaining between them. The CDR3 length is 15 residues. The V gene's germline CDR1 is MNHEY and CDR2 SVGEGT. CDR3 sequence: CASSARGTVPYEQFF. CDR3 bases: TGTGCCAGCAGTGCTCGCGGGACAGTCCCCTATGAGCAGTTCTTC.

The rearrangement links TRBV6-5 to TRBJ1-6; D is undetermined. Trimming took 2 bases from V and 8 from J, leaving 10 bases between them. The CDR3 extends over 14 amino acids. Germline V gives CDR1 MNHEY, CDR2 SVGAGI. The CDR3 reads CASSYLAEDSPLHF. The CDR3 coding sequence is TGTGCCAGCAGTTACCTTGCGGAGGATTCACCCCTCCACTTT.

This clone was counted only a few times. The chain carries TRBV27 and TRBJ1-6; tentatively, D is TRBD1 (6 bases). Trimming shortened V by 2 bases and J by 9 bases, and 23 bases separated the two germline ends. Germline-derived CDR1 and CDR2 are MNHEY and SMNVEV (reference sequence). This CDR3 has 18 amino acids. CDR3 in DNA: TGTGCCAGCAGTTTAGAATACATGGGGGGCGCGGGAGTTTCACCCCTCCACTTT. Residues: CASSLEYMGGAGVSPLHF.

This clone was detected only once. The chain couples TRBV6-4 to TRBJ1-2, with 7 bases lining up with TRBD1. From germline, CDR1 is MRHNA and CDR2 SNTAGT. The J segment lost 5 bases and the V segment lost 7 bases, leaving 13 bases of the junction unmatched. The CDR3 has 15 amino acids. As DNA, the CDR3 is TGTGCCAGCATTCAGAGGGGGCGGCACTCATATGGCTACACCTTC. This gives the protein CASIQRGRHSYGYTF.

V usage is TRBV19 and J usage is TRBJ2-2; 11 nucleotides line up with TRBD2. The CDR3 length is 16 residues. V was clipped by 5 bases and J by 7 bases; unmatched bases: 9. The V gene's germline CDR1 is LNHDA and CDR2 SQIVND (reference sequence). As DNA, the CDR3 is TGTGCCAGTAGTTCAATAGCGGGGGGGCCAATCGGGGAGCTGTTTTTT. This gives the protein CASSSIAGGPIGELFF. The full variable domain, completed using reference TRBV19 and TRBJ2-2, is DGGITQSPKYLFRKEGQNVTLSCEQNLNHDAMYWYRQDPGQGLRLIYYSQIVNDFQKGDIAEGYSVSREKKESFPLTVTSAQKNPTAFYLCASSSIAGGPIGELFFGEGSRLTVL.

This clone was seen a few times. This chain links TRBV7-2 with TRBJ2-1, with 7 bases identical to TRBD1. Germline V lookup: CDR1 SGHTA, CDR2 FQGNSA. This CDR3 region has 13 residues. With 6 bases clipped from V and 8 bases from J, the junction kept 7 bases outside the gene matches. The CDR3 loop is CASSAVRGYEQFF. In DNA form, the CDR3 reads TGTGCCAGCAGTGCGGTCAGGGGGTATGAGCAGTTCTTC.

The gene calls are TRBV5-1 and TRBJ1-1, with D possibly TRBD1 on 6 matching bases. The CDR3 spans 16 residues. The germline V and J ends were trimmed by 4 bases and 5 bases, with 21 bases remaining between them. Germline V gives CDR1 SGHRS, CDR2 YFSETQ. The CDR3 coding sequence is TGCGCCAGCAGCCCGCGATATCAGCCAGGGGAAACTGAAGCTTTCTTT. Amino acid sequence: CASSPRYQPGETEAFF.

This clone was counted only a few times. J is TRBJ1-6 and V is TRBV7-6; D is possibly TRBD1 (5 bases). Trimming took 5 bases from V and 2 from J, leaving 10 bases between them. The CDR3 runs 15 residues. Germline assignment: CDR1 SGHVS and CDR2 FNYEAQ. As DNA, the CDR3 is TGTGCCAGCAGCCAAATGGACACCTATAATTCACCCCTCCACTTT. Encoded protein: CASSQMDTYNSPLHF. Looking up the rest from reference TRBV7-6 and TRBJ1-6 gives the full variable domain: GAGVSQSPRYKVTKRGQDVALRCDPISGHVSLYWYRQALGQGPEFLTYFNYEAQQDKSGLPNDRFSAERPEGSISTLTIQRTEQRDSAMYRCASSQMDTYNSPLHFGNGTRLTVT.

The rearrangement joins TRBV7-2 to TRBJ1-2; 8 bases agree with TRBD1. The V gene's germline CDR1 is SGHTA and CDR2 FQGNSA. The junction had 11 bases not matched to a gene; V was cut back by 6 bases and J by 2 bases. The CDR3 spans 16 residues. CDR3 residues: CASRWTGQATNYGYTF. As DNA, the CDR3 is TGTGCCAGCAGATGGACAGGGCAGGCAACGAACTATGGCTACACCTTC.

This clone was seen a handful of times. The chain links TRBV6-5 to TRBJ1-2, with TRBD1 matching 9 bases. CDR1 and CDR2 from the germline V gene are MNHEY and SVGAGI. V shed 6 bases, J shed 8 bases, and the junction held 10 bases outside the gene matches. There are 14 residues in the CDR3. CDR3: CASRLRDRESGYTF. The CDR3 bases are TGTGCCAGCAGGCTCCGGGACAGGGAAAGCGGCTACACCTTC.